This TCR beta chain was sequenced for a study of tumor-infiltrating lymphocytes in primary liver carcinoma. Germline assignment: CDR1 MNHEY and CDR2 SVGEGT. This CDR3 region has 16 residues. It was unsorted whole blood that yielded blood RNA, and germline DNA was also extracted. Those patients suffered from chronic HBV infection and were treatment-naive. Turning to this clonotype: Its antigen is currently unknown. A much larger clone lies one base from this, so it may be a read error.

Study observations and caveats: Unsorted bulk samples meant CD4+ and CD8+ repertoires went uncompared. Against blood, tumors held a significantly higher top-250-clone fraction (p = 0.039).

Priming with a constant-region primer yielded TCR beta cDNA from about 480 ng total RNA. Slightly modified ARM-PCR, run as three nested multiplex PCR rounds, produced the TCR beta libraries. Primers for the first two PCR rounds were TRBV1-TRBV30 forward primers and a C-beta reverse primer (10 cycles per round). Each CDR3 protein is one row after TCRdb ran MiXCR on the multiplex PCR reads. The sample carries 300,000 to 350,000 distinct CDR3 sequences, 65% recorded once. The material sequenced was peripheral blood. The receptor's source is a man between 40 and 49 years old with primary liver carcinoma and hepatitis B virus infection. The rearrangement joins TRBV6-2 or TRBV6-3 to TRBJ2-3, with 10 bases matching TRBD1. CDR3 in amino acids: CASSYLGQGSSDKQYF. The CDR3 nucleotides are TGTGCCAGCAGTTACTTGGGACAGGGGTCCTCGGATAAGCAGTATTTT.